The present TCR beta chain was sequenced within a study of blood T cell repertoires in COVID-19. At the level of the study: There were acute and convalescent COVID-19 samples, and they came from the United States, Italy and Spain.

CDR1 and CDR2 (germline): SGHAT, FQNNGV. V lost 3 bases and J lost 6, with 11 bases in between. CDR3 size: 14 residues. As originally analysed: It was from reference gene primer amplification that nucleated cell counts were estimated. Method: immunoSEQ multiplex PCR; TCRdb's copy keeps in-frame clones and lacks some. V, J and clone size were drawn from that table, and D and trimming were deduced from the DNA. Altogether roughly 120,000 clones are present, roughly 83% being singletons, with the ten largest covering over 15%. Sequencing was carried out using peripheral blood. V and J are TRBV11-2 and TRBJ2-2; D might be TRBD1 (6 bases). The receptor comes from a woman in her fifties or sixties with acute or convalescent COVID-19. CDR3 loop: CASSLTDSPGELFF. CDR3 DNA sequence: TGTGCCAGCAGCTTGACGGACAGTCCCGGGGAGCTGTTTTTT.